This TCR beta chain emerged from a study of blood T cell repertoires in COVID-19. CDR1 and CDR2 (germline): KGHDR, SFDVKD. The V and J ends lost 1 base and 6 bases respectively, with 6 bases between them. This CDR3 spans 12 amino acids. Original data processing: For nucleated cells, counts were estimated from reference gene primer amplification. TCRdb's copy holds only in-frame clones and misses some; the assay was immunoSEQ multiplex PCR. Clonal size and the V and J genes are those of that table, whereas D and trimming came from the DNA. This sample yields approximately 290,000 clones, of which 90% to 95% are seen a single time; about 2% belongs to the top ten.

The receptor's source is a woman between 25 and 40 years old with COVID-19, enrolled during active disease. Source material: peripheral blood. V is TRBV24-1 and J is TRBJ2-7; no clear D gene. CDR3 nucleotide sequence: TGTGCCACCAGTGATTTAGGAGTCGAGCAGTACTTC. It specifies CATSDLGVEQYF.